These 23 T cell receptor beta chains were all obtained from the same sample, sequenced in a study of blood T cell repertoires in COVID-19. TCRdb's table, derived via immunoSEQ multiplex PCR, lists solely in-frame clones and lacks some. The sample shows some 56,000 clones, about 86% of them seen only once. Input material: peripheral blood. Receptors originate from a woman of 80 years or more with active or convalescent COVID-19.

The chain joins TRBV7-2 to TRBJ2-7; TRBD2 aligns across 8 bases. This CDR3 has 17 amino acids. The V gene end was trimmed by 2 bases and the J gene end by 2 bases; junction bases not matched to a gene: 11. The germline V gene has CDR1 SGHTA and CDR2 FQGNSA. The DNA of the CDR3 is TGTGCCAGCAGCTTAAGTGTTAGCGGGGATGTAGCCTACGAGCAGTACTTC. Translating it yields CASSLSVSGDVAYEQYF.

A few counts support this clone. This chain joins TRBV6-6 and TRBJ2-7, with 7 bases aligning to TRBD2. The CDR3 spans 12 residues. The germline gives CDR1 MNHNY, CDR2 SVGAGI (reference sequence). The CDR3 nucleotides are TGTGCTACCAGCGGGGATCCGGGGGAGCAGTACTTC. As protein: CATSGDPGEQYF.

The count of this clone is one. The chain combines TRBV12-5 with TRBJ2-7; D is perhaps TRBD2 (6 bases). V was clipped by 4 bases and J by 6 bases, with 16 bases between them. The germline V gene encodes CDR1 LGHNT and CDR2 FRNRAP. This CDR3 spans 14 amino acids. CDR3 sequence: CASGSTLGLGEQYF. In nucleotides, the CDR3 is TGTGCTAGTGGTTCCACCCTGGGACTCGGCGAGCAGTACTTC.

This clone has only a few counts. This chain's CDR3 is CASSDATGGVPDTQYF. The CDR3 DNA reads as TGCGCCAGCAGTGATGCCACAGGGGGGGTCCCGGATACGCAGTATTTT. The chain links TRBV10-1 to TRBJ2-3, with a possible D match to TRBD1 (8 bases). The V gene lost 3 bases and the J gene lost 6 bases, with 19 bases spanning the gap. The CDR3 totals 16 residues. CDR1 is WNHNN, CDR2 SYGVQD, per germline (reference sequence).

This sequence joins TRBV5-1 and TRBJ1-1, with D unclear. Germline V gene data show CDR1 as SGHRS and CDR2 as YFSETQ. This CDR3 has 12 residues. Trimming left V 5 bases short and J 0 bases short, with 5 bases between. In nucleotides, the CDR3 is TGCGCCAGCAGGTCAGTGAACACTGAAGCTTTCTTT. Amino acids: CASRSVNTEAFF.

J is TRBJ2-7 and V is TRBV18, with 7 positions matching TRBD1. The CDR3 is 15 residues long. CDR1 KGHSH and CDR2 LQKENI come from the germline V gene. V dropped 3 bases and J dropped 2; count of bases not matched to a gene: 7. The CDR3 nucleotides are TGTGCCAGCTCACCTCCCGGACAGGTTGCCTACGAGCAGTACTTC. Translation: CASSPPGQVAYEQYF.

V and J are TRBV6-2 or TRBV6-3 and TRBJ2-2; TRBD2 might be the D (6 bases). In germline, CDR1 is MNHEY, CDR2 SVGEGT. The V end lost 1 base, the J end lost 4 bases, and 10 bases lay between the germline ends. The CDR3 contains 15 residues. The CDR3 region has the DNA TGTGCCAGCAGTTACTATGGCGGGGTCACCGGGGAGCTGTTTTTT. This gives the protein CASSYYGGVTGELFF.

This clone was observed a single time. This chain connects TRBV5-4 to TRBJ1-6; possible D gene TRBD1, 6 bases. The CDR3 has 16 amino acids. Germline lookup yields CDR1 SGHNT and CDR2 YYREEE (reference sequence). Trimming left V 4 bases short and J 6 bases short, with 17 bases between. CDR3 nucleotide sequence: TGTGCCAGCAGCATACGTTCGGGGGGCACTAATTCACCCCTCCACTTT. Its protein product is CASSIRSGGTNSPLHF.

The chain employs TRBV19 and TRBJ1-1; D is ambiguous. The V gene's germline CDR1 is LNHDA and CDR2 SQIVND (reference sequence). This CDR3 is built from 14 residues. V was shortened by 1 base and J by 4 bases, with 10 bases between the two germline ends. The CDR3 region is CASSIGGRITEAFF. Here the CDR3 DNA reads TGTGCCAGTAGTATAGGAGGGAGGATCACTGAAGCTTTCTTT.

This clone was seen only a few times. V gene TRBV6-2 or TRBV6-3 combines with J gene TRBJ1-5; 7 bases fit TRBD1. Germline CDR1 reads MNHEY; CDR2 reads SVGEGT. Trimming removed 6 bases from V and 6 bases from J; junction bases left unmatched: 5. The CDR3 extends over 13 amino acids. CDR3 nucleotides: TGTGCCAGCAGCCCGACAGGGTCTCAGCCCCAGCATTTT. This translates into CASSPTGSQPQHF.

CDR3 nucleotide sequence: TGTGCCATCAGTGAGCCGGGAAAGGGCGGCTACACCTTC. Translation gives CAISEPGKGGYTF. This chain joins TRBV10-3 and TRBJ1-2; D call uncertain. V lost 2 bases to trimming and J lost 8 bases, with 12 bases between them. This CDR3 has 13 amino acids. In germline, CDR1 is ENHRY, CDR2 SYGVKD.

CDR3 sequence reads: CASSATDTLNTEAFF. The CDR3, as DNA: TGTGCCAGCAGCGCCACGGACACCTTGAACACTGAAGCTTTCTTT. This chain uses TRBV9 with TRBJ1-1; possibly TRBD1 for D (5 bases). The V end was cut by 3 bases, the J end by 0 bases, with 12 bases between. CDR3 length: 15 residues. Germline values: CDR1 SGDLS, CDR2 YYNGEE.

The rearrangement joins TRBV15 to TRBJ1-2, with a tentative D call TRBD1 (6 bases). CDR1 and CDR2 from the germline V gene are LNHNV and YYDKDF (reference sequence). Trimming removed 1 base at V and 3 bases at J, with 9 bases between. The CDR3 extends over 14 amino acids. In DNA form, the CDR3 reads TGTGCCACCAGCAGAGCCGGGACATACTATGGCTACACCTTC. Amino acid sequence: CATSRAGTYYGYTF.

This chain's CDR3 is CASSLVRGDLFSYEQYF. CDR3 DNA sequence: TGCGCCAGCAGCTTGGTGCGTGGAGACCTCTTCTCCTACGAGCAGTACTTC. The chain recombines TRBV5-1 with TRBJ2-7; no reliable D call. CDR1 is SGHRS, CDR2 YFSETQ, per germline. The CDR3 extends over 17 amino acids. V was pared by 0 bases and J by 0 bases, with 16 bases between.

The chain employs TRBV7-9 and TRBJ2-5, with 8 bases identical to TRBD1. This CDR3 spans 14 amino acids. After removal of 5 bases from V and 5 bases from J, the junction contained 7 bases not matched to a gene. Germline lookup yields CDR1 SEHNR and CDR2 FQNEAQ (reference sequence). CDR3 amino acids: CASSPWTGWETQYF. CDR3 coding DNA: TGTGCCAGCAGCCCTTGGACAGGGTGGGAGACCCAGTACTTC.

The chain uses TRBV7-2 and TRBJ2-3, with TRBD2 identical over 14 bases. In germline, CDR1 is SGHTA, CDR2 FQGNSA. The CDR3 spans 17 residues. Trimming removed 5 bases from V and 4 bases from J; junction bases left unmatched: 8. The CDR3 region has the DNA TGTGCCAGCAGCGCCGGGACTAGCGGGGGTTCCCCAGATACGCAGTATTTT. This codes for CASSAGTSGGSPDTQYF.

V and J are TRBV21-1 and TRBJ2-7; the table's D gene call, TRBD1, was not cross checked with the DNA. TRBV21-1 is a known pseudogene. CDR3 length: 12 amino acids. DNA for the CDR3: TGTGCCACAGGACAGGGCTGCCACGAGCAGTACTTC. Translating gives CATGQGCHEQYF.

This rearrangement joins TRBV5-1 to TRBJ2-1; 12 nucleotides align to TRBD1. The CDR3 runs to 15 residues. V lost 4 bases to trimming and J lost 6 bases; unmatched junction nucleotides: 5. CDR1 is SGHRS and CDR2 is YFSETQ in the germline V gene. The CDR3, as DNA: TGCGCCAGCAGCCCCGGGACAGGGGGCATCAATGAGCAGTTCTTC. It yields the protein CASSPGTGGINEQFF.

The chain links TRBV6-1 to TRBJ1-1; tentative D call: TRBD1 (6 bases). Trimming pared 7 bases from V and 7 bases from J, leaving 16 bases between. The CDR3 covers 13 residues. Germline CDR1 reads MNHNS; CDR2 reads SASEGT. The CDR3 protein is CASNPRDTGEAFF. CDR3 bases: TGTGCCAGCAACCCACGGGACACCGGTGAAGCTTTCTTT.

The V and J genes are TRBV3-1 (or the pseudogene TRBV3-2) and TRBJ2-2; D is perhaps TRBD2 (6 bases). In germline, CDR1 is LGHDT, CDR2 YNNKEL (reference sequence). Trimming stripped 0 bases from V and 5 bases from J, with 10 bases between. This CDR3 has 15 residues. The CDR3 here is CASSQDQGGTGELFF. The DNA of the CDR3 is TGTGCCAGCAGCCAAGACCAAGGAGGGACCGGGGAGCTGTTTTTT.

J is TRBJ1-2 and V is TRBV6-5, with 7 bases fitting TRBD1. Germline V gene data show CDR1 as MNHEY and CDR2 as SVGAGI. The V and J ends lost 6 bases and 6 bases, in that order; junction bases with no gene match: 10. CDR3 length equals 14 residues. CDR3 bases: TGTGCCAGCAGCCTTACCATGACAGGGAATGGCTACACCTTC. Its translation: CASSLTMTGNGYTF.

The gene calls are TRBV10-3 and TRBJ1-2; 8 positions match TRBD1. Germline loops: CDR1 ENHRY, CDR2 SYGVKD. The V and J ends lost 10 bases and 3 bases, in that order; junction bases with no gene match: 7. The CDR3 extends over 13 amino acids. Here the CDR3 reads CASSTGVDYGYTF. The CDR3 bases are TGTGCCAGTTCGACAGGGGTGGACTATGGCTACACCTTC.

The chain combines TRBV11-2 with TRBJ2-3, with TRBD2 matching 9 bases. The V gene end was trimmed by 2 bases and the J gene end by 5 bases; junction bases not matched to a gene: 5. The CDR3 is 15 amino acids. Germline values: CDR1 SGHAT, CDR2 FQNNGV. The DNA of the CDR3 is TGTGCCAGCAGCTTACAGACTAGCGGCCGAGATACGCAGTATTTT. Translating gives CASSLQTSGRDTQYF.